A selection of T cell receptor beta chains follows, all from one sample in a study of identical twins. TCRdb reprocessed the 5' RACE reads with MiXCR, giving one entry per CDR3 protein. The sample has 200,000 to 300,000 distinct CDR3 sequences, 5.5% to 7% seen once. The same sample was also studied in work on yellow fever vaccine responses in identical twins.

The specimen was memory (CD45RO+) T cells sorted from blood. These receptors were collected from a woman under 30 in good health. CDR3s include the opening cysteine and the closing phenylalanine or tryptophan. The D gene is left open where the match is weak. Some rows have no size entry. The others give once, few or many, or a class for an expanded clone.

TRBJ2-1 | NA | TRBV7-3 | NA | CASSLASEYNEQFF | TGTGCCAGCAGCTTAGCCTCTGAGTACAATGAGCAGTTCTTC
TRBJ2-1 | NA | TRBV11-2 | few | CASSLLLGGPQFF | TGTGCCAGCAGCTTACTCCTAGGGGGTCCGCAGTTCTTC
TRBJ1-2 | NA | TRBV3-1 | NA | CASSQHDSGGGYTF | TGTGCCAGCAGCCAGCACGACAGCGGGGGGGGCTACACCTTC
TRBJ2-7 | TRBD1 | TRBV7-9 | NA | CASSLGQGFGEQYF | TGTGCCAGCAGCCTAGGACAGGGCTTCGGCGAGCAGTACTTC
TRBJ2-1 | TRBD2 | TRBV20-1 | few | CSARIPGTSSVEQFF | TGCAGTGCTAGAATCCCCGGGACTAGTTCCGTTGAGCAGTTCTTC
TRBJ2-5 | TRBD1 | TRBV7-6 | few | CASSLEGTDYQETQYF | TGTGCCAGCAGCCTAGAAGGGACAGACTACCAAGAGACCCAGTACTTC
TRBJ2-7 | TRBD1 | TRBV28 | NA | CASSPRGRGRDRSYEQYF | TGTGCCAGCAGTCCCAGGGGGCGGGGACGGGACCGCTCCTACGAGCAGTACTTC
TRBJ2-5 | NA | TRBV6-1 | few | CASSHPGSERETQYF | TGTGCCAGCAGCCACCCGGGTAGTGAAAGAGAGACCCAGTACTTC
TRBJ2-7 | NA | TRBV10-2 | few | CASSEPFVGGREQYF | TGCGCCAGCAGTGAACCATTTGTCGGGGGAAGAGAGCAGTACTTC
TRBJ2-5 | NA | TRBV7-2 | few | CASSPWTAVGQTQYF | TGTGCCAGCAGCCCGTGGACGGCAGTGGGACAGACCCAGTACTTC
TRBJ2-6 | NA | TRBV6-5 | many | CASSYSRSGANVLTF | TGTGCCAGCAGTTACAGCCGTTCTGGGGCCAACGTCCTGACTTTC
TRBJ1-1 | NA | TRBV12-3/TRBV12-4 | many | CASSFNLEGFRAFF | TGTGCCAGCAGCTTCAATTTGGAGGGGTTTCGGGCTTTCTTT
TRBJ2-7 | TRBD2 | TRBV5-1 | many | CASSLVWASGTDEQYF | TGCGCCAGCAGCTTGGTTTGGGCTAGCGGGACGGACGAGCAGTACTTC
TRBJ2-6 | NA | TRBV6-5 | NA | CASSYEGAGANVLTF | TGTGCCAGCAGTTACGAGGGGGCTGGGGCCAACGTCCTGACTTTC
TRBJ1-5 | TRBD1 | TRBV11-2 | few | CASGAGGLNQPQHF | TGTGCCAGCGGCGCAGGGGGCTTAAATCAGCCCCAGCATTTT